The 25 T cell receptor beta chains reported below all come from one sample, sequenced in a study of blood T cell repertoires in COVID-19. Clones were read by immunoSEQ multiplex PCR, and TCRdb kept only the in-frame ones, dropping some. The table includes 35,000 to 45,000 clones, around nine tenths detected once. What was sequenced was peripheral blood. All receptors come from a human donor in a cohort sampled during active COVID-19.

The gene calls are TRBV18 and TRBJ2-1; D remains unclear. The CDR3 extends over 16 amino acids. V was trimmed by 1 base and J by 2 bases, leaving 12 bases between them. Germline V lookup: CDR1 KGHSH, CDR2 LQKENI. This chain's CDR3 is CASSPQADLTYNEQFF. The CDR3 DNA reads TGTGCCAGCTCACCACAAGCAGACTTGACCTACAATGAGCAGTTCTTC. Supplemented by reference TRBV18 and TRBJ2-1, the full variable domain reads NAGVMQNPRHLVRRRGQEARLRCSPMKGHSHVYWYRQLPEEGLKFMVYLQKENIIDESGMPKERFSAEFPKEGPSILRIQQVVRGDSAAYFCASSPQADLTYNEQFFGPGTRLTVL.

This clone was found a few times. The chain is built from TRBV3-1 (or the pseudogene TRBV3-2) and TRBJ2-7; 11 nucleotides align to TRBD2. CDR3 length: 15 amino acids. The V segment lost 4 bases and the J segment 3 bases; nucleotides outside the gene matches: 5. Germline loops: CDR1 LGHDT, CDR2 YNNKEL (reference sequence). This CDR3 is CASSRRGLADYEQYF. CDR3 nucleotides: TGTGCCAGCAGCCGCAGGGGACTAGCGGACTACGAGCAGTACTTC.

This chain uses TRBV30 with TRBJ2-1; no reliable D call. CDR1 is GTSNPN and CDR2 is SVGIG in the germline V gene (reference sequence). The CDR3 sequence is 11 residues long. The ends were cut back, 7 bases at V and 0 bases at J, with 4 bases in the middle. This CDR3 is CALASYNEQFF. CDR3 nucleotide sequence: TGTGCCTTGGCCTCCTACAATGAGCAGTTCTTC. Full variable domain (rest looked up from reference TRBV30 and TRBJ2-1): SQTIHQWPATLVQPVGSPLSLECTVEGTSNPNLYWYRQAAGRGLQLLFYSVGIGQISSEVPQNLSASRPQDRQFILSSKKLLLSDSGFYLCALASYNEQFFGPGTRLTVL.

The rearrangement uses TRBV5-5 and TRBJ1-3; the D is unclear. The CDR3 length is 16 residues. Trimming took 3 bases from V and 2 from J, leaving 15 bases between them. CDR1 SGHKS and CDR2 YYEKEE come from the germline V gene (reference sequence). The DNA of the CDR3 is TGTGCCAGCAGCTCTAGACGGGGAGAAACTGGAAACACCATATATTTT. This gives the protein CASSSRRGETGNTIYF.

The sample holds one count of this clone. The V and J genes are TRBV5-6 and TRBJ2-1; 14 bases line up with TRBD2. CDR3 size: 18 residues. Germline values: CDR1 SGHDT, CDR2 YYEEEE. Germline trimming cut 3 bases from V and 9 bases from J; bases unmatched to any gene: 14. DNA for the CDR3: TGTGCCAGCAGCTCCTCAAGACTAGCGGGGGGGTCTTTGGGTGAGCAGTTCTTC. It codes for CASSSSRLAGGSLGEQFF.

The chain has TRBV30 and TRBJ1-2; D is unclear. V lost 6 bases to trimming and J lost 0 bases, with 14 bases between them. CDR3 length: 14 amino acids. Germline V lookup: CDR1 GTSNPN, CDR2 SVGIG (reference sequence). In nucleotides, the CDR3 is TGTGCCTGTGACTACGGTGGGGCTAACTATGGCTACACCTTC. Its translation: CACDYGGANYGYTF.

The chain uses TRBV19 and TRBJ2-2; 7 nucleotides align to TRBD2. CDR1 and CDR2 (germline): LNHDA, SQIVND (reference sequence). With 4 bases clipped from V and 1 base from J, the junction kept 9 bases outside the gene matches. CDR3 length: 17 residues. CDR3 amino acids: CASSKALGGMNTGELFF. DNA for the CDR3: TGTGCCAGTAGTAAAGCCCTCGGGGGGATGAACACCGGGGAGCTGTTTTTT.

V is TRBV6-5 and J is TRBJ2-2; 10 bases fit TRBD1. Germline trimming cut 6 bases from V and 6 bases from J; bases unmatched to any gene: 4. The CDR3 loop spans 14 amino acids. Germline V gives CDR1 MNHEY, CDR2 SVGAGI. The chain's CDR3 is CASRPGQGAGELFF. Here the CDR3 DNA reads TGTGCCAGCAGGCCCGGACAGGGGGCCGGGGAGCTGTTTTTT.

The rearrangement links TRBV6-5 to TRBJ2-7; TRBD1 is a possible D gene (6 bases). The ends were cut back, 6 bases at V and 0 bases at J, with 6 bases in the middle. Germline-derived CDR1 and CDR2 are MNHEY and SVGAGI. CDR3 length: 12 residues. CDR3 loop: CASRDSSYEQYF. In DNA form, the CDR3 reads TGTGCCAGCAGGGACAGCTCCTACGAGCAGTACTTC.

The gene calls are TRBV5-1 and TRBJ1-1; weak D call: TRBD1 (5 bases). This CDR3 has 15 amino acids. V dropped 6 bases and J dropped 1 base, with 16 bases sitting between them. CDR1 and CDR2 from the germline V gene are SGHRS and YFSETQ. The CDR3 region is CASTPPKTGNTEAFF. CDR3 in DNA: TGCGCCAGCACCCCACCGAAAACAGGGAACACTGAAGCTTTCTTT.

The chain has TRBV7-2 and TRBJ1-2, with 11 bases lining up with TRBD1. CDR3 size: 17 residues. The ends lost 1 base at V and 2 bases at J; junction bases unmatched: 6. CDR1 and CDR2 (germline): SGHTA, FQGNSA. CDR3 loop: CASSLGGTGGVNYGYTF. CDR3 in DNA: TGTGCCAGCAGCTTAGGCGGGACAGGGGGGGTCAACTATGGCTACACCTTC.

This sequence joins TRBV5-1 and TRBJ1-4; TRBD1 aligns across 7 bases. CDR3 length: 14 residues. CDR1 and CDR2 (germline): SGHRS, YFSETQ. V was pared by 5 bases and J by 7 bases, with 8 bases of the junction left unmatched. The CDR3 loop is CASRRQGQGEKLFF. The DNA for the CDR3 is TGCGCCAGCAGGAGACAGGGCCAGGGTGAAAAACTGTTTTTT. Filled out from reference TRBV5-1 and TRBJ1-4, the complete variable domain reads KAGVTQTPRYLIKTRGQQVTLSCSPISGHRSVSWYQQTPGQGLQFLFEYFSETQRNKGNFPGRFSGRQFSNSRSEMNVSTLELGDSALYLCASRRQGQGEKLFFGSGTQLSVL.

V usage is TRBV5-4 and J usage is TRBJ1-2, with 7 nucleotides matching TRBD1. CDR3 length: 15 residues. Germline CDR1 reads SGHNT; CDR2 reads YYREEE (reference sequence). The junction had 8 bases not matched to a gene; V was cut back by 4 bases and J by 2 bases. As DNA, the CDR3 is TGTGCCAGCAGCCCAAGCCTACAGGGGAACTATGGCTACACCTTC. Translated, it gives CASSPSLQGNYGYTF.

The chain recombines TRBV9 with TRBJ1-3, with D possibly matching TRBD1 (5 bases). CDR1 and CDR2 from the germline V gene are SGDLS and YYNGEE. V was trimmed by 5 bases and J by 2 bases, leaving 11 bases between them. CDR3 size: 14 residues. CDR3 region: CASSYRQTGNTIYF. CDR3 sequence (DNA): TGTGCCAGCAGTTATAGACAGACTGGAAACACCATATATTTT.

The chain links TRBV6-6 to TRBJ1-2; TRBD1 aligns across 7 bases. V was pared by 5 bases and J by 10 bases, with 4 bases of the junction left unmatched. The CDR3 sequence is 11 residues long. The V gene's germline CDR1 is MNHNY and CDR2 SVGAGI (reference sequence). CDR3 residues: CASSETGFYTF. The CDR3 nucleotides are TGTGCCAGCAGTGAGACAGGGTTCTACACCTTC.

This chain connects TRBV18 to TRBJ2-5, with D maybe TRBD1 (5 bases). This CDR3 contains 14 residues. The ends were cut back, 4 bases at V and 1 base at J, with 10 bases in the middle. Germline values: CDR1 KGHSH, CDR2 LQKENI. The CDR3 DNA follows: TGTGCCAGCTCACTCAGACAGACCCAAGAGACCCAGTACTTC. This gives the protein CASSLRQTQETQYF.

V usage is TRBV4-2 and J usage is TRBJ2-1; the match to TRBD2 covers 13 bases. V shed 4 bases and J 6 bases; nucleotides not matched to a gene: 0. Germline CDR1 LGHNA, CDR2 YNFKEQ. The CDR3 has 14 residues. CDR3 coding DNA: TGTGCCAGCAGCCGACTAGCGGGGGGCAATGAGCAGTTCTTC. Translating it yields CASSRLAGGNEQFF.

CDR3: CAIRGGRQGHEQYF. For the CDR3, the DNA is TGTGCCATCAGGGGGGGACGACAGGGCCACGAGCAGTACTTC. The J gene is TRBJ2-7, the V gene TRBV10-3; tentatively, D is TRBD1 (7 bases). Germline-derived CDR1 and CDR2 are ENHRY and SYGVKD. There are 14 residues in the CDR3. V was clipped by 6 bases and J by 5 bases, with 17 bases between them.

This clone was picked up a small number of times. The gene calls are TRBV18 and TRBJ1-1, with a possible D match to TRBD1 (5 bases). Deletions cut 2 bases from V and 2 bases from J, with 12 bases between. Germline V gene data show CDR1 as KGHSH and CDR2 as LQKENI. This CDR3 has 15 residues. In DNA form, the CDR3 reads TGTGCCAGCTCACCAGGGCAGGGCTCAAACACTGAAGCTTTCTTT. Its protein is CASSPGQGSNTEAFF.

The chain couples TRBV6-6 to TRBJ2-3; no clear D. Between the trimmed V and J ends, which lost 7 bases and 6 bases, there was a span of 11 bases. The CDR3 runs to 12 residues. Germline V gene sequence: CDR1 MNHNY, CDR2 SVGAGI (reference sequence). This chain's CDR3 is CASTPRGDTQYF. CDR3 nucleotides: TGTGCCAGCACTCCCCGCGGTGATACGCAGTATTTT.

This chain uses TRBV6-1 with TRBJ2-2, with 11 nucleotides matching TRBD2. V lost 1 base to trimming and J lost 6 bases; unmatched junction nucleotides: 7. This CDR3 spans 17 amino acids. Germline V gene lookup returns CDR1 MNHNS and CDR2 SASEGT. The CDR3 region has the DNA TGTGCCAGCAGTGAAGGAACCGGGACTAGCGGACCCGGGGAGCTGTTTTTT. Its translation is CASSEGTGTSGPGELFF.

This chain connects TRBV14 to TRBJ1-6; 7 bases are a match to TRBD1. Germline assignment: CDR1 SGHDN and CDR2 FVKESK. This CDR3 has 14 residues. J lost 4 bases, V lost 4 bases, and 1 base had no gene match. The CDR3 sequence: CASSLTGYNSPLHF. CDR3 DNA: TGTGCCAGCAGCCTGACAGGGTATAATTCACCCCTCCACTTT.

The V gene is TRBV6-6, the J gene TRBJ2-1; weak D call: TRBD1 (5 bases). The ends were cut back, 7 bases at V and 5 bases at J, with 15 bases in the middle. The CDR3 is made up of 14 amino acids. Germline V lookup: CDR1 MNHNY, CDR2 SVGAGI (reference sequence). This chain's CDR3 is CASKPTDSNNEQFF. CDR3 bases: TGTGCCAGCAAACCAACCGACAGTAACAATGAGCAGTTCTTC.

This clone came up a few times. The chain joins TRBV15 to TRBJ2-3; 9 nucleotides match TRBD2. The CDR3 sequence is 15 residues long. CDR1 and CDR2 from the germline V gene are LNHNV and YYDKDF (reference sequence). V was clipped by 6 bases and J by 4 bases; unmatched bases: 8. The CDR3 protein is CATSPIAGGPDTQYF. Written as DNA, the CDR3 is TGTGCCACCAGTCCGATCGCGGGGGGGCCAGATACGCAGTATTTT.

This chain connects TRBV18 to TRBJ1-2; 10 bases agree with TRBD1. V lost 3 bases to trimming and J lost 8 bases; unmatched junction nucleotides: 18. This CDR3 comprises 18 residues. Per germline, CDR1 KGHSH and CDR2 LQKENI. Here the CDR3 DNA reads TGTGCCAGCTCACCCACATATTCGGAGACAGGGGGCGTTTTCGGCTACACCTTC. It yields the protein CASSPTYSETGGVFGYTF.